Each of the 30 T cell receptor beta chains below was sequenced from the same sample in a study of T-cell reconstitution after alpha-beta-depleted transplantation in children. Unique molecular identifiers featured in how the TCRbeta library was prepared. TCRdb re-called the PCR reads with MiXCR, one entry per CDR3 protein. The sample has 45,000 to 50,000 distinct CDR3 sequences, about 47% seen once. The specimen was peripheral blood, collected before TCRalphabeta/CD19-depleted stem cell transplant. Receptor source: a boy less than two years old with SCID, due to receive a stem cell transplant.

Note on this clonotype: At one end the junction does not follow the germline gene, possibly because of a read error. The chain has TRBV10-3 and TRBJ1-2; 7 bases fit TRBD1. The CDR3 loop spans 17 amino acids. The germline V gene encodes CDR1 ENHRY and CDR2 SYGVKD. This CDR3 reads CAISESKGTGAFYGYIF. The CDR3 DNA reads TGTGCCATCAGTGAGTCGAAGGGCACAGGGGCCTTCTATGGCTACATCTTC.

As concerns this clonotype: This sequence may be a read error, since a much larger clone differs from it by one base. CDR3 DNA: TGTGCCAGCCGCGGCGGGGGGGCTTACAATGAGCAGTTCTTC. The encoded protein is CASRGGGAYNEQFF. This chain links TRBV9 with TRBJ2-1; 9 positions match TRBD2. The CDR3 is made up of 14 amino acids. V lost 7 bases to trimming and J lost 4 bases; unmatched junction nucleotides: 6. Germline V gene sequence: CDR1 SGDLS, CDR2 YYNGEE.

V gene TRBV4-1 combines with J gene TRBJ2-7; D might be TRBD1 or TRBD2, each matching 5 bases. V dropped 3 bases and J dropped 2 bases, with 20 bases sitting between them. Germline V gives CDR1 MGHRA, CDR2 YSYEKL. The CDR3 consists of 17 residues. CDR3 sequence (DNA): TGCGCCAGCAGCCACCCCCCGTCCGGGACGGCTGCCTACGAGCAGTACTTC. Protein sequence: CASSHPPSGTAAYEQYF.

This clonotype was recorded many times. The V gene is TRBV7-9, the J gene TRBJ2-3, with 7 bases identical to TRBD2. The CDR3 spans 15 residues. Germline CDR1 SEHNR, CDR2 FQNEAQ (reference sequence). Germline trimming cut 4 bases from V and 2 bases from J; bases unmatched to any gene: 6. The CDR3 DNA reads as TGTGCCAGCAGCTACACTGAGCGGGACACAGATACGCAGTATTTT. This sequence encodes CASSYTERDTDTQYF.

Only a few counts were recorded for this clonotype. The chain has TRBV15 and TRBJ2-2, with D tentatively TRBD1 (5 bases). V lost 3 bases and J lost 0, with 14 bases in between. The germline gives CDR1 LNHNV, CDR2 YYDKDF (reference sequence). The CDR3 consists of 17 residues. In DNA, the CDR3 is TGTGCCACCAGCAGCAGATACAGGCTTGCGAACACCGGGGAGCTGTTTTTT. It specifies CATSSRYRLANTGELFF. Variable domain in full (rest from reference TRBV15 and TRBJ2-2): DAMVIQNPRYQVTQFGKPVTLSCSQTLNHNVMYWYQQKSSQAPKLLFHYYDKDFNNEADTPDNFQSRRPNTSFCFLDIRSPGLGDTAMYLCATSSRYRLANTGELFFGEGSRLTVL.

This clonotype occurred many times. The V call is TRBV5-6, the J call TRBJ1-1; D ambiguous. Germline V CDR1 and CDR2: SGHDT, YYEEEE. The CDR3 contains 15 residues. Trimming shortened V by 4 bases and J by 3 bases, and 16 bases separated the two germline ends. CDR3 residues: CASSPENLVHTEAFF. Here the CDR3 DNA reads TGTGCCAGCAGCCCAGAAAATCTTGTCCACACTGAAGCTTTCTTT.

CDR3 sequence: CASSLALADEQFF. The CDR3 nucleotides read TGTGCCAGCAGCTTAGCGTTGGCTGATGAGCAGTTCTTC. This chain connects TRBV7-9 to TRBJ2-1; no reliable D call. Germline CDR1 is SEHNR and CDR2 is FQNEAQ (reference sequence). Trimming shortened V by 0 bases and J by 8 bases, and 8 bases separated the two germline ends. There are 13 residues in the CDR3.

The chain carries TRBV20-1 and TRBJ2-2, with D perhaps being TRBD1 or TRBD2 (5 bases each). This CDR3 is 14 amino acids long. The V gene lost 3 bases and the J gene lost 5 bases, with 13 bases spanning the gap. The germline V gene encodes CDR1 DFQATT and CDR2 SNEGSKA (reference sequence). The CDR3: CSASRGFTTGELFF. In nucleotides, the CDR3 is TGCAGTGCTAGTCGGGGCTTCACAACCGGGGAGCTGTTTTTT.

This clonotype appeared a few times. The chain has TRBV6-1 and TRBJ2-7, with D possibly matching TRBD2 (5 bases). Germline CDR1 is MNHNS and CDR2 is SASEGT. V was clipped by 0 bases and J by 5 bases, with 14 bases between them. CDR3 size: 15 residues. In DNA, the CDR3 is TGTGCCAGCAGTGAAGCGCCTGGGGAGCACAACGAGCAGTACTTC. As protein: CASSEAPGEHNEQYF.

The chain has TRBV20-1 and TRBJ2-1; the D gene is possibly TRBD1 (6 bases). The length of the CDR3 is 18 residues. V lost 0 bases, J lost 7 bases, and 25 bases lay in between. Germline V gives CDR1 DFQATT, CDR2 SNEGSKA (reference sequence). In DNA form, the CDR3 reads TGCAGTGCTAGAGAGGGGGCCATCCGGTCAACACGGCGGAATGAGCAGTTCTTC. Protein sequence: CSAREGAIRSTRRNEQFF.

The gene calls are TRBV19 and TRBJ1-1; 10 bases align to TRBD1. V dropped 3 bases and J dropped 5; count of bases not matched to a gene: 6. CDR1 and CDR2 (germline): LNHDA, SQIVND (reference sequence). This CDR3 has 15 amino acids. The CDR3 spells CASSIGDRGGTEAFF. CDR3 sequence (DNA): TGTGCCAGTAGTATCGGGGACAGGGGAGGAACTGAAGCTTTCTTT.

This chain uses TRBV5-1 with TRBJ2-3, with D uncertain. The CDR3 has 13 amino acids. The germline V gene has CDR1 SGHRS and CDR2 YFSETQ. The germline V and J ends were trimmed by 5 bases and 2 bases, with 9 bases remaining between them. The CDR3 spells CASRADNTDTQYF. The CDR3 coding sequence is TGCGCCAGCAGGGCAGACAACACAGATACGCAGTATTTT. The full variable domain, in which reference TRBV5-1 and TRBJ2-3 provide the parts outside the CDR3, is KAGVTQTPRYLIKTRGQQVTLSCSPISGHRSVSWYQQTPGQGLQFLFEYFSETQRNKGNFPGRFSGRQFSNSRSEMNVSTLELGDSALYLCASRADNTDTQYFGPGTRLTVL.

This clonotype was counted between two and nine times. The V gene is TRBV11-3, the J gene TRBJ2-7; 12 bases line up with TRBD2. This CDR3 has 15 amino acids. Germline V gene lookup returns CDR1 SGHNT and CDR2 YENEEA. The trim removed 5 bases at V and 4 bases at J, leaving 6 bases unmatched. The CDR3 nucleotides read TGTGCCAGCAGCCCAGGACTAGCGGGGCGATACGAGCAGTACTTC. This translates into CASSPGLAGRYEQYF.

V gene TRBV7-6 combines with J gene TRBJ2-2; 7 positions match TRBD1. The CDR3 runs to 15 residues. Trimming removed 11 bases from V and 7 bases from J; junction bases left unmatched: 16. CDR1 SGHVS and CDR2 FNYEAQ come from the germline V gene. The CDR3 DNA reads as TGTGCCCTAGGACAGCCCGACAGGGACGGCGGGGAGCTGTTTTTT. Translating gives CALGQPDRDGGELFF.

A single count supports this clonotype. The J gene is TRBJ2-7, the V gene TRBV20-1; 10 nucleotides agree with TRBD1. Unmatched junction bases numbered 6, after V lost 1 base and J lost 3 bases. This CDR3 contains 15 residues. Germline CDR1 and CDR2: DFQATT and SNEGSKA (reference sequence). CDR3 residues: CSARADRGSGYEQYF. The CDR3 bases are TGCAGTGCTAGAGCGGACAGGGGGTCAGGCTACGAGCAGTACTTC.

Many counts were recorded for this clonotype. This chain links TRBV10-3 with TRBJ2-1; D may be TRBD2 (6 bases). Deletions cut 10 bases from V and 10 bases from J, with 17 bases between. CDR3 length equals 12 residues. CDR1 ENHRY and CDR2 SYGVKD come from the germline V gene. CDR3 loop: CATEGLRDEQFF. CDR3 coding DNA: TGTGCCACGGAGGGACTCCGGGACGAGCAGTTCTTC.

The rearrangement uses TRBV7-2 and TRBJ1-4; D call uncertain. Germline V gives CDR1 SGHTA, CDR2 FQGNSA. CDR3 length: 13 residues. Trimming removed 0 bases at V and 7 bases at J, with 6 bases between. CDR3 in DNA: TGTGCCAGCAGCTTAGCGAGTCGTGAAAAACTGTTTTTT. Protein sequence: CASSLASREKLFF.

The CDR3 region is CASSYWTGESPLHF. The DNA for the CDR3 is TGTGCCAGCAGCTACTGGACTGGCGAGTCGCCCCTCCACTTT. The chain uses TRBV7-2 and TRBJ1-6, with no clear D. V lost 4 bases to trimming and J lost 13 bases, with 17 bases between them. Germline V gene data show CDR1 as SGHTA and CDR2 as FQGNSA. This CDR3 has 14 residues.

The V call is TRBV7-6, the J call TRBJ2-1; TRBD2 matches 7 bases. V trimming: 2 bases; J trimming: 5 bases; junction bases outside the gene matches: 6. The CDR3 consists of 15 residues. Germline values: CDR1 SGHVS, CDR2 FNYEAQ. CDR3 in amino acids: CASSLSPSGHNEQFF. In DNA, the CDR3 is TGTGCCAGCAGCTTATCCCCTAGCGGCCACAATGAGCAGTTCTTC.

The rearrangement uses TRBV13 and TRBJ2-5; 8 nucleotides align to TRBD1. This CDR3 has 14 amino acids. The J segment lost 2 bases and the V segment lost 5 bases, leaving 4 bases of the junction unmatched. CDR1 is PRHDT, CDR2 FYEKMQ, per germline (reference sequence). CDR3 in DNA: TGTGCCAGCAGCCTCCGACAGGGGCAAGAGACCCAGTACTTC. Its protein product is CASSLRQGQETQYF.

The V call is TRBV6-4, the J call TRBJ2-3; TRBD2 agrees at 8 bases. CDR1 is MRHNA and CDR2 is SNTAGT in the germline V gene. The V gene end was trimmed by 2 bases and the J gene end by 2 bases; junction bases not matched to a gene: 3. CDR3 length: 15 residues. CDR3 in amino acids: CASSDQAGATDTQYF. The CDR3 coding sequence is TGTGCCAGCAGTGACCAAGCGGGGGCCACAGATACGCAGTATTTT.

CDR3 loop: CASARDRGREVQYF. The CDR3 DNA sequence: TGTGCCAGTGCACGGGACAGGGGGCGCGAAGTGCAGTACTTC. The chain employs TRBV5-4 and TRBJ2-7; 12 bases are shared with TRBD1. The length of the CDR3 is 14 residues. CDR1 and CDR2 (germline): SGHNT, YYREEE (reference sequence). Trimming cost V 8 bases and J 9 bases; bases outside gene matches: 12.

The gene calls are TRBV7-2 and TRBJ2-4; possibly TRBD1 for D (6 bases). V dropped 0 bases and J dropped 7 bases, with 13 bases sitting between them. CDR1 is SGHTA and CDR2 is FQGNSA in the germline V gene. This CDR3 contains 15 residues. The CDR3 spells CASSLALNRENIQYF. Written as DNA, the CDR3 is TGTGCCAGCAGCTTAGCCCTAAACAGGGAGAACATTCAGTACTTC.

The gene calls are TRBV7-2 and TRBJ2-3; TRBD2 aligns across 7 bases. Losses at the gene ends were 5 bases for V and 4 bases for J; bases not matched to a gene: 9. The CDR3 consists of 15 residues. Germline CDR1 reads SGHTA; CDR2 reads FQGNSA. The CDR3 here is CASSPTSSRADTQYF. Written as DNA, the CDR3 is TGTGCCAGCAGCCCGACTAGCAGTCGCGCAGATACGCAGTATTTT.

The chain is built from TRBV6-5 and TRBJ2-3; no clear D. Trimming took off 2 bases at V and 2 bases at J, with 11 bases between the two ends. The CDR3 has 15 residues. CDR1 and CDR2 from the germline V gene are MNHEY and SVGAGI. CDR3 bases: TGTGCCAGCAGTTACCCTGGAACCCCCACAGATACGCAGTATTTT. Translating it yields CASSYPGTPTDTQYF.

This clonotype showed up just a few times. The CDR3 loop is CSAPRGMGTDTQYF. DNA of the CDR3: TGCAGTGCTCCCAGGGGGATGGGCACAGATACGCAGTATTTT. V is TRBV20-1 and J is TRBJ2-3; 7 bases match TRBD1. Trimming removed 5 bases from V and 1 base from J; junction bases left unmatched: 6. The germline V gene has CDR1 DFQATT and CDR2 SNEGSKA (reference sequence). The CDR3 sequence is 14 residues long.

The J gene is TRBJ2-1, the V gene TRBV12-3 or TRBV12-4; D is uncertain. With 0 bases removed from V and 8 bases from J, the gap between germline ends came to 11 bases. This CDR3 region has 14 residues. The CDR3 DNA is TGTGCCAGCAGTTTAGCGGGCAGTCACTATGAGCAGTTCTTC. Protein product: CASSLAGSHYEQFF.

The CDR3 DNA reads as TGCAGCGTTCAGACAGGAGCCTACGAGCAGTACTTC. As protein: CSVQTGAYEQYF. V and J are TRBV29-1 and TRBJ2-7; D is perhaps TRBD1 (6 bases). Germline CDR1 reads SQVTM; CDR2 reads ANQGSEA. The V gene lost 5 bases and the J gene lost 2 bases, with 10 bases spanning the gap. CDR3 length: 12 residues.

This chain uses TRBV6-2 or TRBV6-3 with TRBJ2-1, with TRBD1 as a possible D gene (5 bases). This CDR3 is built from 14 residues. The germline gives CDR1 MNHEY, CDR2 SVGEGT. V dropped 0 bases and J dropped 7 bases, with 10 bases sitting between them. The CDR3 loop is CASSYSSQGNEQFF. DNA of the CDR3: TGTGCCAGCAGTTACTCGAGCCAGGGAAATGAGCAGTTCTTC.

This clonotype has a count of ten or more. The V and J genes are TRBV3-1 and TRBJ2-3; D is tentatively TRBD1 or TRBD2 (6 bases each). The CDR3 runs 13 residues. CDR1 LGHDT and CDR2 YNNKEL come from the germline V gene (reference sequence). V gave up 0 bases and J gave up 12 bases, with 13 bases separating them. The CDR3 coding sequence is TGTGCCAGCAGCCAAGATAGAGGGGGACTTCAGTATTTT. Amino acid sequence: CASSQDRGGLQYF.